Sequencing of this T cell receptor (beta chain) was carried out in a study of Ad26.COV2.S vaccination and SARS-CoV-2 variants (dated by TCRdb to about 2021). In terms of the full investigation: Vaccine-arm donors came from COV1001, a multicentre, randomized, double-blind, placebo-controlled phase I-IIa trial of Ad26.COV2.S in healthy adults. The TCR-sequenced set comprised approximately 32 samples: roughly 19 Ad26.COV2.S vaccine recipients, 5 placebo recipients and 8 SARS-CoV-2 convalescent individuals. Ad26.COV2.S was administered intramuscularly at 5 x 10^10 or 1 x 10^11 viral particles, either as a single shot or as two shots given 56 days apart. Throughout the experiments and outcome assessment, investigators stayed blinded to trial group allocation. Trial participants were randomized into five groups of five: low-dose or high-dose Ad26.COV2.S given once or twice, or placebo on both occasions. The specificity and breadth of SARS-CoV-2-reactive T cell receptors after Ad26.COV2.S vaccination were assessed by TCRbeta repertoire sequencing. Points the paper makes about the study in general: The authors noted that total T cell responses may have been underestimated by the TCR breadth and depth analyses. Spike-specific TCR breadth was higher in Ad26.COV2.S recipients than in placebo recipients (P = 0.0014). The study was not powered to compare responses between vaccine doses or regimens. Vaccine and placebo recipients had comparable non-spike TCR breadth, which fits with the vaccine containing only spike. Substantial breadth of spike-specific CD8+ and CD4+ T cell responses was reported after vaccination.

A note on this clone: Its antigen has not been determined. No base quality information exists; no much larger clone differs at one position.

The treatment or condition label of this sample denotes: around 19 received Ad26.COV2.S at low or high dose, single or two shots; roughly five received placebo; per-sample allocation not given. Repertoires of vaccine and placebo recipients were sequenced from samples taken on day 63 after the first injection. Cohort 1b enrolled some 25 adults aged 18-55 years at a single site in Boston, USA, between 29 July and 7 August 2020. Ad26.COV2.S was a replication-incompetent adenovirus type 26 vector that expressed a prefusion-stabilized SARS-CoV-2 spike protein derived from the original Wuhan strain. The immunoSEQ Assay was used to sequence TCRbeta CDR3 regions. After extraction, genomic DNA underwent amplification by bias-controlled multiplex PCR, followed by high-throughput sequencing. The original pipeline was this. To quantify the absolute abundance of every unique TCRbeta CDR3 region, sequences were collapsed and filtered. Usable DNA was measured by amplifying reference genes present in all nucleated cells, and TCRbeta template counts were normalized to that usable DNA to estimate T cell fraction. Repertoire TCRs were annotated as SARS-CoV-2-specific by exact matching of V gene, CDR3 amino acid sequence and J gene to a known reactive TCR set. The reference SARS-CoV-2 TCR set was obtained from MIRA and was filtered for enrichment in COVID-19-positive ImmuneCODE repertoires, whereby public or cross-reactive TCRs were removed. Drawing on the MIRA antigens, annotated TCRs were analysed further at the level of specific ORF or position within ORF. Breadth was defined as annotated unique rearrangements over total unique productive rearrangements; depth was the summed frequency of those rearrangements. Group comparisons of TCR breadth used two-sided Wilcoxon rank-sum tests. The clones in this table, taken by TCRdb from immuneACCESS, are in-frame only. Not every clone is retained; where verified, under half of the shortfall comes from an unresolved V gene, and the cause of the rest is unknown. V and J calls and clone size follow that table, whereas D and trimming were derived from the DNA. The sample table contains about 350,000 clones; only one count was recorded for 70% to 90% of them. Jointly, the top ten make up 3% to 4% of the sample.

The receptor's source is a person between 18 and 65 years old who received the Ad26.COV2.S COVID-19 vaccine or a placebo. This material consisted of peripheral blood, taken in a trial of Ad26.COV2.S vaccine versus placebo.

DNA sequence: TGTGCCAGCAGGGAGGACACCTATGGCTACACCTTC. Its protein product is CASREDTYGYTF. The V and J segments used are TRBV2 and TRBJ1-2; possibly the D gene is TRBD1, per 5 matching bases. CDR1 SNHLY and CDR2 FYNNEI are derived from the germline V gene. The CDR3 has 12 amino acids, counting the end cysteine and phenylalanine. Only the CDR3 portion is preserved as DNA: 36 bases, with reading frame beginning at the first base. V is pared back by 6 bases and J by 4 bases, with 9 bases lying between the germline termini.